This note documents a single T cell receptor (beta chain) sequence. Its antigen is unknown. Only in-frame clones appear in the TCRdb table, and some are missing; sequencing was by immunoSEQ multiplex PCR. Of fewer than 1 million clones listed, around 96% were seen once; the top ten hold under 0.25%. Germline V CDR1 and CDR2: MNHEY, SMNVEV (reference sequence). The CDR3 sequence is 16 residues long. V gave up 4 bases and J gave up 2 bases; unmatched junction bases: 4. These data originate in a study of shared clonotypes between healthy human individuals. Overall study findings and caveats: The authors expected sequencing depth to affect clonotype sharing among donors. The sharing of 4.5% to 6.5% of naive CD4 clonotypes was seen across a handful of donors.

Naivety among CD8 cells was defined by CD45RO negativity and positive CCR7 selection, thereby excluding terminally differentiated effector memory CD45RA+ cells. Sequencing was carried out using naive CD8+ T cells sorted from blood. This TCR came from a man younger than 40 in good health. V and J are TRBV27 and TRBJ2-7; 14 bases are shared with TRBD2. The CDR3: CASSYGTSGSAYEQYF. CDR3 DNA: TGTGCCAGCAGTTACGGGACTAGCGGGAGCGCCTACGAGCAGTACTTC.